The source of this TCR beta chain is a study of blood T cell repertoires in COVID-19. Profiling relied on immunoSEQ multiplex PCR, and the TCRdb table lists in-frame clones only, not all of them. Among more than 85,000 clones listed, over 65% were seen once. The trim removed 4 bases at V and 7 bases at J, leaving 15 bases unmatched. There are 17 residues in the CDR3. Germline values: CDR1 LNHDA, CDR2 SQIVND (reference sequence). Sequenced input: peripheral blood. The origin of this receptor is an elderly woman with acute or convalescent COVID-19. The chain joins TRBV19 to TRBJ1-5; the match to TRBD1 covers 8 bases. The CDR3 loop reads CASSSPLDRGGGQPQHF. CDR3 nucleotides: TGTGCCAGTAGTAGCCCCCTCGACAGGGGCGGAGGGCAGCCCCAGCATTTT.